This T cell receptor beta chain was sequenced in a study of blood T cell repertoires in COVID-19 (TCRdb year 2020). Some background on the complete study: Samples from collaborators originated in the United States, Italy and Spain and spanned both the acute and convalescent phases of COVID-19. The repertoires were released in a freely available public database meant as a resource for research on the immune response to SARS-CoV-2. Where available, HLA class I and class II types were taken from metadata supplied by the sample provider and were not determined by assay-based typing. The material from the prospective study consisted of cDNA or gDNA derived from T cells, B-cell-depleted T cells, or PBMCs. The sample metadata nearly always contained a de-identified subject ID, COVID-19 status, age in years and sex. Deeply sampled blood TCRbeta repertoires from subjects exposed to, actively infected with, or recovered from COVID-19 were included in the dataset. The samples were drawn from two sources: the first 160 participants of the ongoing ImmuneRACE study, and 1,200 or so subjects contributed by 6 global collaborators. Study-level results and caveats: Clinical and demographic metadata were provided uncurated, with the amount varying by source and participant.

Comments on this clone: Its antigen remains unidentified. No qualities accompany the bases; no much larger clone lies one base away.

TCRbeta CDR3 regions were amplified from genomic DNA using the immunoSEQ Assay, a bias-controlled multiplex PCR. Under the source paper's analysis protocol: Nucleated cell counts per sample were estimated from amplification of reference gene primers within the assay. To quantify the absolute abundance of each unique TCRbeta CDR3 rearrangement, sequence reads were collapsed and filtered. Productive Simpson clonality was computed per sample as the square root of Simpson's diversity index over productive rearrangements. TCRdb's version of the immuneACCESS table is confined to in-frame rearrangements and falls short of the full clone set. An unresolved V gene accounts for under half of the shortfall where checked; the remainder is of unknown origin. Clone size and V and J calls were adopted from that table, with D and trimming inferred from the DNA. The sample table contains some 350,000 clones; only one count was recorded for around nine tenths of them. 5% of the sample goes to the ten largest clones.

Participants in the prospective study were aged roughly 18 to 100 years, lived in over 20 United States geographic areas, and enrolled through a virtual design. To assign participants to cohorts, the prospective study relied on clinical history that participants themselves reported in a screening survey and a study questionnaire. For ImmuneRACE Cohort 3, a participant was defined as recovered based on two consecutive negative NP/OP PCR tests, clearance by a healthcare professional, or resolution of symptoms. Each participant in the prospective study had whole blood, serum and a nasopharyngeal or oropharyngeal swab collected by mobile phlebotomists. Participants in the prospective study had the option to provide additional blood draws and questionnaires over an approximately 2-month period. Before DNA extraction, blood samples from the prospective study were shipped at room temperature or frozen.

The CDR3 contains 19 residues, cysteine and phenylalanine counted. The DNA shown is the 57-base CDR3, in frame from base 1. CDR1 and CDR2 are read off the germline V gene as SGHTA and FQGTGA. Trimming takes 1 base off V and 1 base off J; junction bases not matched to a gene: 7. This receptor was obtained from a man aged 25-45 years who had recovered from COVID-19. Material: PBMCs or T cells enriched from blood (not recorded which). This chain is built from TRBV7-3 and TRBJ2-6; 10 middle bases align to TRBD2. The CDR3 has the sequence CASSLIGAGGPSGANVLTF. The DNA reads as follows: TGTGCCAGCAGCTTAATCGGAGCGGGAGGGCCATCTGGGGCCAACGTCCTGACTTTC.